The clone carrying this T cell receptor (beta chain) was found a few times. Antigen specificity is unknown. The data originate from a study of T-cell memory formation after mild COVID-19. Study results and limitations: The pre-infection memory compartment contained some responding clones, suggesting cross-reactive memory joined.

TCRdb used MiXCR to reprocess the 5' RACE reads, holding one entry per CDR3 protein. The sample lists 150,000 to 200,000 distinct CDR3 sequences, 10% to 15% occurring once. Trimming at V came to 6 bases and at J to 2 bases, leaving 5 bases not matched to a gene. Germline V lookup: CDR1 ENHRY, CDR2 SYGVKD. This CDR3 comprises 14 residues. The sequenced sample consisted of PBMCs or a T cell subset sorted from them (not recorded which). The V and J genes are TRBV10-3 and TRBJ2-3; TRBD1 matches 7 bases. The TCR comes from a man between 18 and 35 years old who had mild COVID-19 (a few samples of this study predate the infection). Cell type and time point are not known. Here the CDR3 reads CAISDRENTDTQYF. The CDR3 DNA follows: TGTGCCATCAGCGACAGGGAAAACACAGATACGCAGTATTTT.